A single sample is the source of the 14 T cell receptor beta chains below, sequenced in a study of T cells in Graves' hyperthyroidism and ophthalmopathy. Amplification of TCR beta CDR3 regions was performed using RNA transcripts as template. Using the HTBI primer set, a first-round RT-PCR was run on the TCR CDR3. MiXCR, applied by TCRdb to the multiplex PCR reads, yields one record per CDR3 protein. The sample holds about 570,000 distinct CDR3 sequences, more than 45% seen once. The sequencing input was peripheral blood or thyroid tissue (not recorded which). All receptors derive from an adult woman with Graves' disease, either hyperthyroidism or ophthalmopathy (not recorded which).

This clonotype was counted only a few times. This chain joins TRBV20-1 and TRBJ1-1; D gene ambiguous. There are 14 residues in the CDR3. CDR1 is DFQATT, CDR2 SNEGSKA, per germline (reference sequence). V shed 2 bases and J shed 3 bases, with 13 bases lying between them. CDR3 region: CSARHVGGYTEAFF. CDR3 sequence (DNA): TGCAGTGCTAGACATGTCGGAGGATACACTGAAGCTTTCTTT.

The rearrangement links TRBV29-1 to TRBJ2-5; possible D gene TRBD2, 7 bases. The V end lost 1 base, the J end lost 3 bases, and 12 bases lay between the germline ends. Germline V gene sequence: CDR1 SQVTM, CDR2 ANQGSEA. CDR3 length: 14 residues. CDR3 sequence reads: CSVEGAGAEETQYF. The DNA for the CDR3 is TGCAGCGTTGAAGGGGCGGGGGCCGAAGAGACCCAGTACTTC.

V is TRBV15 and J is TRBJ2-3; 7 nucleotides match TRBD1. The CDR3 sequence is 15 residues long. CDR1 and CDR2 from the germline V gene are LNHNV and YYDKDF (reference sequence). Trimming removed 3 bases from V and 0 bases from J; junction bases left unmatched: 3. The CDR3 nucleotides are TGTGCCACCAGCAGGAGACAGGGAAGCACAGATACGCAGTATTTT. Its protein is CATSRRQGSTDTQYF.

The chain recombines TRBV7-9 with TRBJ2-7, with TRBD1 identical over 7 bases. CDR3 size: 15 residues. With 4 bases clipped from V and 5 bases from J, the junction kept 11 bases outside the gene matches. Germline CDR1 and CDR2: SEHNR and FQNEAQ (reference sequence). CDR3 nucleotide sequence: TGTGCCAGCAGCTCAAGGTCGACAGGGCGGAACGAGCAGTACTTC. It encodes CASSSRSTGRNEQYF.

This clonotype appeared many times. The rearrangement uses TRBV27 and TRBJ1-2; weak D call: TRBD1 (5 bases). CDR1 and CDR2 (germline): MNHEY, SMNVEV (reference sequence). The CDR3 length is 11 residues. V was shortened by 8 bases and J by 6 bases, with 10 bases between the two germline ends. The DNA of the CDR3 is TGTGCCAGCGGTGGAGGGGATGGCTACACCTTC. Its protein product is CASGGGDGYTF.

This chain connects TRBV5-1 to TRBJ1-2, with D perhaps TRBD1 (5 bases). Germline V lookup: CDR1 SGHRS, CDR2 YFSETQ. The CDR3 is 16 amino acids. V lost 2 bases, J lost 8 bases, and 22 bases lay in between. The CDR3 region has the DNA TGCGCCAGCAGCTTTGCCAGGGACTTTCTAACTAAGGGCTACACCTTC. Translating it yields CASSFARDFLTKGYTF.

This clonotype appeared many times. The chain has TRBV2 and TRBJ1-6; no firm D call. This CDR3 is built from 14 residues. Trimming cost V 4 bases and J 8 bases, with 12 bases left between them. Per germline, CDR1 SNHLY and CDR2 FYNNEI. The CDR3 bases are TGTGCCAGCAGTGTTTCGGGGTTTTATTCACCCCTCCACTTT. It specifies CASSVSGFYSPLHF.

The chain carries TRBV24-1 and TRBJ2-3; D is perhaps TRBD2 (5 bases). V lost 12 bases, J lost 1 base, and 7 bases lay in between. The CDR3 consists of 11 residues. Germline loops: CDR1 KGHDR, CDR2 SFDVKD. In DNA form, the CDR3 reads TGTGCCTCCGGGGGCACAGATACGCAGTATTTT. Translating it yields CASGGTDTQYF.

This clonotype has just one count. The rearrangement links TRBV29-1 to TRBJ1-1; TRBD1 matches at 10 bases. V shed 3 bases and J 7 bases; nucleotides not matched to a gene: 5. This CDR3 spans 13 amino acids. CDR1 SQVTM and CDR2 ANQGSEA come from the germline V gene. The CDR3 protein is CSVDSGTGDEAFF. As DNA, the CDR3 is TGCAGCGTTGATTCCGGGACAGGGGATGAAGCTTTCTTT.

This clonotype was counted many times. This chain links TRBV4-1 with TRBJ1-1, with TRBD1 matching over 8 bases. The CDR3 has 16 amino acids. Germline V gene data show CDR1 as MGHRA and CDR2 as YSYEKL. V lost 4 bases to trimming and J lost 6 bases; unmatched junction nucleotides: 13. The CDR3 spells CASSRGQVTYPSEAFF. The CDR3 DNA reads TGCGCCAGCAGCCGGGGACAGGTAACCTACCCCTCTGAAGCTTTCTTT.

At least ten counts were recorded for this clonotype. The V gene is TRBV4-1, the J gene TRBJ1-1; D unresolved. The CDR3 is 14 amino acids. Germline lookup yields CDR1 MGHRA and CDR2 YSYEKL. V lost 4 bases and J lost 1, with 10 bases in between. CDR3 protein: CASSPYKRNTEAFF. CDR3 in DNA: TGCGCCAGCAGCCCCTACAAGAGGAACACTGAAGCTTTCTTT.

V gene TRBV5-1 combines with J gene TRBJ1-4; TRBD1 agrees at 7 bases. V gave up 3 bases and J gave up 5 bases; unmatched junction bases: 7. Looked up from germline, CDR1 is SGHRS and CDR2 is YFSETQ. This CDR3 region has 15 residues. The CDR3 loop reads CASSWGETGNEKLFF. DNA for the CDR3: TGCGCCAGCAGCTGGGGCGAGACAGGGAATGAAAAACTGTTTTTT.

In this sample, this clonotype turned up many times. The chain combines TRBV20-1 with TRBJ1-4, with 7 bases identical to TRBD1. Germline trimming cut 6 bases from V and 4 bases from J; bases unmatched to any gene: 5. The CDR3 has 13 amino acids. Germline CDR1 DFQATT, CDR2 SNEGSKA (reference sequence). Here the CDR3 reads CSASGTVNEKLFF. The CDR3 region has the DNA TGCAGTGCCAGTGGGACAGTTAATGAAAAACTGTTTTTT.

This clonotype has just a few counts. V usage is TRBV27 and J usage is TRBJ1-1; the D is unclear. CDR1 is MNHEY and CDR2 is SMNVEV in the germline V gene (reference sequence). V shed 8 bases and J shed 1 base, with 11 bases lying between them. The CDR3 totals 13 residues. The CDR3 protein is CASAGMGNTEAFF. The CDR3 DNA reads TGTGCCAGCGCGGGTATGGGGAACACTGAAGCTTTCTTT.